This T cell receptor beta chain was documented in a study of T cell responses to AZD1222 COVID-19 vaccine. This clone was found once. Antigen unknown. Notes on the study in general: Two AZD1222 administrations were followed by greater Spike-specific TCR breadth and depth. White British people made up most donors, females outnumbered males, and clonal diversity was possibly underestimated. In the spike-specific TCR repertoire, nearly half reportedly target unmutated variant regions. Only after the peak T cell response were repertoires sampled.

This CDR3 region has 16 residues. V was pared by 2 bases and J by 0 bases, with 3 bases of the junction left unmatched. In germline, CDR1 is SGDLS, CDR2 YYNGEE. Sequencing was performed with immunoSEQ multiplex PCR; in TCRdb, only in-frame clones are kept and a portion is missing. The sample comprises about 180,000 clones, 85% to 90% of which are singletons, and roughly 4% rests with the top ten. The rearrangement uses TRBV9 and TRBJ1-5, with 9 bases aligning to TRBD1. Sequenced material: peripheral blood, taken 28 days after the second dose of the MenACWY control vaccine. The clonotype was recovered from an adult who received the MenACWY meningococcal vaccine as a control. The CDR3 DNA follows: TGTGCCAGCAGCGTTGGGACAGGGTCTAGCAATCAGCCCCAGCATTTT. Encoded protein: CASSVGTGSSNQPQHF.